These 32 T cell receptor beta chains were all obtained from the same sample, sequenced in a study of tumor-infiltrating lymphocytes in primary liver carcinoma. The study co-extracted DNA and RNA from around 20-30 mg of unsorted bulk tissue. Constant-region priming of approximately 500 ng total RNA yielded TCR beta cDNA. Amplification in three nested multiplex PCR rounds with slightly modified ARM-PCR gave rise to TCR beta libraries. Primers for the first two PCR rounds were TRBV1-TRBV30 forward primers and a C-beta reverse primer (roughly 10 cycles per round). TCRdb re-called the multiplex PCR reads with MiXCR, one entry per CDR3 protein. The top ten clones hold 15% to 20% of a sample with about 43,000 distinct CDR3 sequences, around 66% of them seen once. The sample consisted of liver tumor tissue from sampling region 2. Stated subset: tumor region T2, inferior pole. These receptors were obtained from a man aged 35 to 55 with primary liver carcinoma and hepatitis B virus infection.

Points on this clonotype: One end of the junction fails to match germline, which may point to a read error. The V and J genes are TRBV11-2 and TRBJ2-4, with unresolved D. The germline CDR1 and CDR2 sequences are SGHAT and FQNNGV. CDR3 length equals 15 residues. CDR3 protein: CVSTTSAVTTNIQYF. The DNA of the CDR3 is TGTGTCAGCACCACTTCGGCGGTAACCACAAACATTCAGTACTTC.

The chain employs TRBV11-1 and TRBJ1-6; possible D gene TRBD1, 5 bases. Per germline, CDR1 SGHAT and CDR2 FQDESV (reference sequence). V gave up 7 bases and J gave up 18 bases, with 22 bases separating them. The CDR3 loop spans 13 amino acids. The CDR3 region has the DNA TGTGCCAGCAACCGGACACTGGTTTCACTCCACCACTTT. Its translation is CASNRTLVSLHHF.

On this clonotype: The conserved closing phenylalanine or tryptophan is absent in this CDR3, likely reflecting a read error. Because the CDR3's place on the DNA is in doubt, the DNA is left out and the CDR3 is given as listed by TCRdb. The chain carries TRBV20-1 and TRBJ1-1; the table's D call of TRBD1 was not tested on the DNA. The CDR3 is 9 residues long, counting both termini. The germline gives CDR1 DFQATT, CDR2 SNEGSKA (reference sequence). CDR3 loop: CSADTGVRS.

The chain uses TRBV14 and TRBJ2-5, with 7 positions matching TRBD2. CDR1 SGHDN and CDR2 FVKESK come from the germline V gene. There are 18 residues in the CDR3. Germline trimming cut 4 bases from V and 5 bases from J; bases unmatched to any gene: 19. CDR3: CASSRRTGASGVRETQYF. DNA of the CDR3: TGTGCCAGCAGCCGGCGGACTGGGGCTAGCGGAGTAAGGGAGACCCAGTACTTC. The full variable domain, completed using reference TRBV14 and TRBJ2-5, is EAGVTQFPSHSVIEKGQTVTLRCDPISGHDNLYWYRRVMGKEIKFLLHFVKESKQDESGMPNNRFLAERTGGTYSTLKVQPAELEDSGVYFCASSRRTGASGVRETQYFGPGTRLLVL.

Of note for this clonotype: One base away lies a much larger clone, so this may be a sequencing read error. V and J are TRBV19 and TRBJ1-1; no reliable D call. V dropped 7 bases and J dropped 5 bases, with 14 bases sitting between them. Germline V gene lookup returns CDR1 LNHDA and CDR2 SQIVND (reference sequence). The CDR3 extends over 13 amino acids. The CDR3 region has the DNA TGTGCCAGTAAAACCAGGAGTGTAACTGAAGCTTTCTTT. It codes for CASKTRSVTEAFF.

The chain joins TRBV21-1 to TRBJ1-1; TRBD1 reflects the table's D call only, with no check against the DNA. TRBV21-1 constitutes a pseudogene. CDR3 length: 14 residues. For the CDR3, the DNA is TGTGCCAACAGCGAAACAGGGATGGGAACTGAAGCTTTCTTT. Protein: CANSETGMGTEAFF.

Remarks on this clonotype: The junction shows a germline mismatch at one end, possibly a read error. V usage is TRBV4-1 and J usage is TRBJ2-3; D remains unclear. CDR3 length: 13 residues. The germline V gene has CDR1 MGHRA and CDR2 YSYEKL. The chain's CDR3 is CASSRVSTDTQYF. The CDR3 DNA is TGCGCGAGCAGCCGAGTAAGCACAGATACGCAGTATTTT.

A note on this clonotype: The missing conserved phenylalanine or tryptophan at the end of this CDR3 makes a read error likely. The CDR3 here is CASSSATLSGEQFL. The CDR3 bases are TGTGCCAGCAGTAGCGCTACATTGAGTGGGGAGCAGTTCTTA. V gene TRBV6-2 or TRBV6-3 combines with J gene TRBJ2-1, with unresolved D. The germline V gene encodes CDR1 MNHEY and CDR2 SVGEGT. V lost 5 bases, J lost 10 bases, and 18 bases lay in between. CDR3 length: 14 residues.

The gene calls are TRBV12-3 or TRBV12-4 and TRBJ2-7, with 8 bases fitting TRBD1. J was trimmed by 3 bases and V by 11 bases; bases with no gene match: 12. The CDR3 contains 14 residues. The CDR3: CAGTWATGVYEQYF. The DNA for the CDR3 is TGTGCCGGCACCTGGGCGACAGGGGTCTACGAGCAGTACTTC.

With regard to this clonotype: One end of the junction is discordant with germline, which a read error may explain. V is TRBV12-3 or TRBV12-4 and J is TRBJ2-5; the match to TRBD1 covers 7 bases. The CDR3 sequence is 14 residues long. CDR3 protein: CVSSSDRAQETQYF. CDR3 in DNA: TGTGTCAGCAGTTCTGACAGGGCCCAAGAGACCCAGTACTTC.

As for this clonotype: The junction does not match germline at one end; this may be a read error. The chain is built from TRBV5-1 and TRBJ1-5; 8 bases are shared with TRBD1. CDR1 and CDR2 from the germline V gene are SGHRS and YFSETQ. CDR3 size: 15 residues. Here the CDR3 DNA reads TGCGCCAGCGGATCGACAGGGGATGACAATCAGCCTCAGCATTTT. Translation gives CASGSTGDDNQPQHF.

This clonotype was seen repeatedly, ten times or more. The gene calls are TRBV24-1 and TRBJ2-6; the D gene could be TRBD1 or TRBD2 (5 bases each). The V gene lost 9 bases and the J gene lost 0 bases, with 14 bases spanning the gap. CDR1 and CDR2 from the germline V gene are KGHDR and SFDVKD. CDR3 length equals 16 residues. This chain's CDR3 is CATGKPGGSGANVLTF. CDR3 in DNA: TGTGCCACCGGAAAACCTGGGGGCTCTGGGGCCAACGTCCTGACTTTC.

This clonotype was counted ten times or more. A junction end diverges from the germline sequence, so it may reflect a read error. The chain joins TRBV10-3 to TRBJ2-3; D gene uncertain. CDR1 is ENHRY, CDR2 SYGVKD, per germline. CDR3 size: 12 residues. The CDR3 reads CAIGESGNTQYF. The CDR3 DNA is TGTGCCATCGGTGAGTCTGGGAATACGCAGTATTTT.

With respect to this clonotype: The junction departs from germline at one end; a sequencing error may be responsible. The chain couples TRBV28 to TRBJ1-2; D uncertain. The germline V gene encodes CDR1 MDHEN and CDR2 SYDVKM. The CDR3 spans 13 residues. The CDR3 protein is CASSLVTNYGYNF. The CDR3 DNA reads TGTGCCAGCAGTTTGGTCACAAACTATGGCTACAACTTC.

The sample holds one count of this clonotype. The junction and the germline gene differ at one end; a read error may be behind it. The gene calls are TRBV5-4 and TRBJ1-6; D call uncertain. The CDR3 runs to 16 residues. Germline V lookup: CDR1 SGHNT, CDR2 YYREEE (reference sequence). CDR3 protein: CASSTAAVSRASPLHF. CDR3 nucleotide sequence: TGTGCCAGCAGCACCGCAGCGGTGTCGAGGGCTTCACCCCTCCACTTC. Based on the CDR3 plus reference TRBV5-4 and TRBJ1-6, the full variable domain is ETGVTQSPTHLIKTRGQQVTLRCSSQSGHNTVSWYQQALGQGPQFIFQYYREEENGRGNFPPRFSGLQFPNYSSELNVNALELDDSALYLCASSTAAVSRASPLHFGNGTRLTVT.

The chain is built from TRBV29-1 and TRBJ2-7, with 7 bases that match TRBD2. Germline V gene lookup returns CDR1 SQVTM and CDR2 ANQGSEA. CDR3 length equals 13 residues. CDR3 sequence: CSVQTRGGCEQYF. CDR3 sequence (DNA): TGCAGTGTTCAAACGAGGGGAGGGTGCGAGCAGTACTTC.

Turning to this clonotype: A junction boundary mismatches the germline segment, possibly from a read error. The chain has TRBV4-2 and TRBJ2-1, with 8 bases identical to TRBD2. Germline CDR1 reads LGHNA; CDR2 reads YNFKEQ. There are 16 residues in the CDR3. CDR3 sequence reads: CAIRQDLTGGRNEEFF. DNA of the CDR3: TGTGCCATCAGGCAAGATCTAACGGGAGGGAGGAATGAGGAGTTCTTC.

Note on this clonotype: This sequence may be a read error, since a much larger clone differs from it by one base. The V call is TRBV19, the J call TRBJ1-6, with TRBD1 matching over 9 bases. The germline gives CDR1 LNHDA, CDR2 SQIVND (reference sequence). This CDR3 has 14 amino acids. The CDR3 is CASGGDRDNSLLHF. CDR3 nucleotide sequence: TGTGCCTCGGGCGGGGACAGGGATAATTCACTCCTCCACTTT.

A remark on this clonotype: This could be a read error, since a much larger clone is one nucleotide away. The chain carries TRBV24-1 and TRBJ2-3, with 7 bases identical to TRBD1. Germline lookup yields CDR1 KGHDR and CDR2 SFDVKD. Trimming took 5 bases from V and 11 from J; bases not matched to a gene: 12. There are 14 residues in the CDR3. This chain's CDR3 is CATSGRDSPFRQYF. The CDR3 nucleotides read TGTGCCACCAGTGGCCGGGACAGCCCCTTTAGGCAGTATTTT.

To note about this clonotype: Here the CDR3 omits its conserved ending phenylalanine or tryptophan, so a read error is the likely source. The gene calls are TRBV29-1 and TRBJ1-1, with unresolved D. From germline, CDR1 is SQVTM and CDR2 ANQGSEA. V was shortened by 6 bases and J by 0 bases, with 17 bases between the two germline ends. The CDR3 sequence is 15 residues long. The CDR3 region has the DNA TGCAGCGTCGGCGCAAGGTGGGGTATGAACACTGAAGCTTTCGTT. Amino acid sequence: CSVGARWGMNTEAFV.

With respect to this clonotype: The junction does not match germline at one end; this may be a read error. The rearrangement joins TRBV18 to TRBJ2-1, with 7 bases lining up with TRBD1. The germline V gene encodes CDR1 KGHSH and CDR2 LQKENI. There are 15 residues in the CDR3. The CDR3 DNA sequence: TGTGCCAGCTCATCACAGGGGCCCCCCTACAATGAGCAGCTCTTC. Encoded protein: CASSSQGPPYNEQLF.

This clonotype was detected ten times or more. The chain recombines TRBV5-1 with TRBJ2-3; the match to TRBD2 covers 9 bases. J was trimmed by 0 bases and V by 3 bases; bases with no gene match: 11. There are 18 residues in the CDR3. CDR1 is SGHRS, CDR2 YFSETQ, per germline. CDR3 region: CASSSGLGAGGSTDTQYF. The CDR3 nucleotides read TGCGCCAGCAGCTCGGGGTTGGGAGCGGGAGGAAGCACAGATACGCAGTATTTT.

This clonotype was found once. The chain combines TRBV5-1 with TRBJ2-6, with 7 positions matching TRBD2. V dropped 0 bases and J dropped 1; count of bases not matched to a gene: 7. From germline, CDR1 is SGHRS and CDR2 YFSETQ. CDR3 length equals 18 residues. Written as DNA, the CDR3 is TGCGCCAGCAGCTTGGCCTTGACTAGCCCGTCTGGGGCCAACGTCCTGACTTTC. Translating gives CASSLALTSPSGANVLTF.

The chain combines TRBV7-9 with TRBJ2-7, with D possibly matching TRBD2 (6 bases). CDR1 and CDR2 from the germline V gene are SEHNR and FQNEAQ (reference sequence). CDR3 length: 19 residues. Trimming shortened V by 8 bases and J by 0 bases, and 29 bases separated the two germline ends. The CDR3 DNA follows: TGTGCCAGCTGTTTAATCTCGACTAGTGGGAGGCCCAGCTCCTACGAGCAGTACTTC. It specifies CASCLISTSGRPSSYEQYF.

Regarding this clonotype: The CDR3 end shows no conserved phenylalanine or tryptophan, and so a read error is likely. This chain connects TRBV5-1 to TRBJ2-3; D gene uncertain. The germline V gene has CDR1 SGHRS and CDR2 YFSETQ. This CDR3 is 15 amino acids long. This CDR3 is CASSLANASTDTQYS. CDR3 nucleotides: TGCGCAAGCAGCTTGGCCAACGCCAGCACAGATACGCAGTATTCT.

The chain carries TRBV19 and TRBJ2-2; D may be TRBD2 (6 bases). CDR1 and CDR2 from the germline V gene are LNHDA and SQIVND (reference sequence). Trimming took 8 bases from V and 4 from J, leaving 14 bases between them. The CDR3 is 14 residues long. The CDR3 sequence is CASGPVGGTGELFF. CDR3 nucleotide sequence: TGTGCCAGTGGGCCTGTCGGGGGCACCGGGGAGCTGTTTTTT.

Notes on this clonotype: The CDR3 does not end in the conserved phenylalanine or tryptophan, so this is likely a read error. The chain has TRBV11-1 and TRBJ2-4; TRBD1 agrees at 8 bases. This CDR3 is 17 amino acids long. Looked up from germline, CDR1 is SGHAT and CDR2 is FQDESV (reference sequence). The DNA of the CDR3 is TGTGTCAGCAGCTCTCCGGGACAGGAAGCATCAAAAAACATTCAGTACTTA. This encodes CVSSSPGQEASKNIQYL.

This clonotype was counted a single time. The germline gene is not matched at one end of the junction; a read error may be the cause. The rearrangement links TRBV6-1 to TRBJ2-7; no reliable D call. Per germline, CDR1 MNHNS and CDR2 SASEGT. The CDR3 contains 12 residues. The CDR3 spells CTSRLQIYEQYF. CDR3 nucleotides: TGTACCAGCAGATTACAGATTTACGAGCAGTACTTC.

At least ten counts were recorded for this clonotype. The chain combines TRBV20-1 with TRBJ1-2, with a weak D call TRBD1 (5 bases). CDR3 size: 13 residues. The germline V and J ends were trimmed by 0 bases and 8 bases, with 13 bases remaining between them. In germline, CDR1 is DFQATT, CDR2 SNEGSKA (reference sequence). The CDR3 region is CSARDLGRGGYTF. As DNA, the CDR3 is TGCAGTGCTAGAGATCTGGGGCGCGGAGGCTACACCTTC.

A remark on this clonotype: Mismatch with germline at one junction end may stem from a read error. The V gene is TRBV11-1, the J gene TRBJ2-2; D may match TRBD1 or TRBD2 (5 bases each). This CDR3 contains 13 residues. The germline CDR1 and CDR2 sequences are SGHAT and FQDESV (reference sequence). In nucleotides, the CDR3 is TGTGCCAGCAGCTTTTGGGACGCCGGGGAGATGTTATTT. Residues: CASSFWDAGEMLF.

As for this clonotype: This CDR3 is missing its conserved last phenylalanine or tryptophan, likely due to a read error. The chain joins TRBV4-2 to TRBJ2-2, with 14 bases matching TRBD2. Germline loops: CDR1 LGHNA, CDR2 YNFKEQ. The CDR3 runs 15 residues. The CDR3 loop reads CASSLGRLAGGELFY. The CDR3 region has the DNA TGTGCCAGCAGCCTAGGGAGACTAGCGGGAGGGGAACTGTTTTAT.

As concerns this clonotype: Without the conserved terminal phenylalanine or tryptophan, this CDR3 likely stems from a read error. V usage is TRBV12-3 or TRBV12-4 and J usage is TRBJ2-5; possibly TRBD2 for D (5 bases). The CDR3 is made up of 13 amino acids. The chain's CDR3 is CASSLIEGEIQYL. CDR3 DNA sequence: TGTGCCAGCAGTTTAATAGAGGGAGAGATCCAGTACTTA.